These 12 T cell receptor beta chains were sequenced from one sample in a study of beta chain features in type 1 diabetes (dated by TCRdb to between 2018 and 2020). Libraries were constructed by the immunoSEQ multiplex PCR assay. All of the isolated RNA was reverse transcribed with the High Capacity cDNA Reverse Transcription Kit, so expressed TCRB transcripts were sequenced. TCRdb stores this immuneACCESS table with in-frame sequences only. Part of the clones is absent; in the studies checked, under half of the shortfall reflects unresolved V genes, and no reason is known for the rest. The sample profile shows fewer than 350,000 clones; around a fifth of them were found once. The ten largest clonotypes hold 0.035% to 0.05% of the sample. The sample taken for sequencing was naive CD4+ T cells from blood. The sample's cell subset or site, from its label and the paper: true naive CD4+ T cells. These receptors were collected from a woman aged 18-29 years in good health.

This clone has a handful of counts. The J gene is TRBJ2-7, the V gene TRBV5-6, with D uncertain. Germline V gene lookup returns CDR1 SGHDT and CDR2 YYEEEE. Between the trimmed V and J ends, which lost 4 bases and 2 bases, there was a span of 13 bases. The CDR3 extends over 14 amino acids. CDR3 sequence reads: CASSAAGLAYEQYF. The CDR3 bases are TGTGCCAGCAGCGCCGCTGGCTTGGCCTACGAGCAGTACTTC.

V is TRBV2 and J is TRBJ2-1, with D possibly matching TRBD2 (6 bases). The ends were cut back, 2 bases at V and 2 bases at J, with 10 bases in the middle. This CDR3 has 15 residues. CDR1 is SNHLY and CDR2 is FYNNEI in the germline V gene. The CDR3 DNA reads TGTGCCAGCAGTGAATTCCAGCGGGCCTACAATGAGCAGTTCTTC. Translation: CASSEFQRAYNEQFF.

The rearrangement uses TRBV7-2 and TRBJ2-7; D ambiguous. The V end was cut by 5 bases, the J end by 3 bases, with 14 bases between. CDR3 length: 14 amino acids. Germline CDR1 reads SGHTA; CDR2 reads FQGNSA. The CDR3, as DNA: TGTGCCAGCAGCGTCCGGGTCCAAGACTACGAGCAGTACTTC. Its protein is CASSVRVQDYEQYF.

This clone has only a few counts. The rearrangement links TRBV4-1 to TRBJ2-5, with a possible D match to TRBD2 (7 bases). CDR1 and CDR2 from the germline V gene are MGHRA and YSYEKL. The ends were cut back, 2 bases at V and 3 bases at J, with 22 bases in the middle. CDR3 length: 18 amino acids. The CDR3 DNA reads as TGCGCCAGCAGCCAACAGCAACCGGGGGGCCGCGGCAAAGAGACCCAGTACTTC. It is translated as CASSQQQPGGRGKETQYF.

This clone was observed a few times. The chain has TRBV5-1 and TRBJ2-7; TRBD1 aligns across 9 bases. Trimming at V came to 0 bases and at J to 1 base, leaving 2 bases not matched to a gene. There are 15 residues in the CDR3. Looked up from germline, CDR1 is SGHRS and CDR2 is YFSETQ. This CDR3 is CASSLGGTGSYEQYF. The CDR3 DNA sequence: TGCGCCAGCAGCTTGGGCGGGACAGGGTCCTACGAGCAGTACTTC.

In its sample, this clone was seen a few times. The chain uses TRBV30 and TRBJ1-1; D is unresolved. V was pared by 2 bases and J by 4 bases, with 14 bases between. CDR1 is GTSNPN, CDR2 SVGIG, per germline (reference sequence). This CDR3 region has 14 residues. The CDR3 coding sequence is TGTGCCTGGAGTAATCCGGGGTTAGGCACTGAAGCTTTCTTT. Its protein is CAWSNPGLGTEAFF.

This chain connects TRBV6-6 to TRBJ1-5; 7 bases map to TRBD1. J lost 2 bases, V lost 6 bases, and 10 bases had no gene match. The CDR3 length is 16 residues. Germline assignment: CDR1 MNHNY and CDR2 SVGAGI (reference sequence). The CDR3 is CASRREGGEGNQPQHF. The CDR3 DNA is TGTGCCAGCAGACGGGAAGGGGGCGAGGGCAATCAGCCCCAGCATTTT.

CDR3 loop: CASSPLTSGDTEQYF. The CDR3 region has the DNA TGTGCCAGCAGCCCCCTTACTAGCGGGGATACCGAGCAGTACTTC. The V gene is TRBV2, the J gene TRBJ2-7; TRBD2 matches at 10 bases. V was pared by 6 bases and J by 6 bases, with 11 bases of the junction left unmatched. This CDR3 has 15 residues. The germline V gene encodes CDR1 SNHLY and CDR2 FYNNEI.

Only a few counts were recorded for this clone. Distinct nucleotide sequences in the sample also encode this CDR3. This sequence joins TRBV5-1 and TRBJ2-7, with a possible D match to TRBD1 (6 bases). This CDR3 has 14 amino acids. Trimming shortened V by 4 bases and J by 0 bases, and 11 bases separated the two germline ends. CDR1 is SGHRS, CDR2 YFSETQ, per germline. The DNA for the CDR3 is TGCGCCAGCAGCCCCGGGACACCCTCCTACGAGCAGTACTTC. Amino acids: CASSPGTPSYEQYF.

The V and J genes are TRBV30 and TRBJ2-3, with D possibly being TRBD1 (5 bases). The length of the CDR3 is 12 residues. From germline, CDR1 is GTSNPN and CDR2 SVGIG (reference sequence). Trimming shortened V by 7 bases and J by 5 bases, and 13 bases separated the two germline ends. CDR3 protein: CAYSRAKDTQYF. The CDR3 DNA sequence: TGTGCCTATAGCAGGGCCAAAGATACGCAGTATTTT.

The chain employs TRBV15 and TRBJ2-1; TRBD1 matches at 8 bases. Germline trimming cut 4 bases from V and 7 bases from J; bases unmatched to any gene: 9. The CDR3 totals 15 residues. Per the germline V gene, CDR1 is LNHNV and CDR2 is YYDKDF (reference sequence). The CDR3 nucleotides are TGTGCCACCAGCACCGCACAGGGGGGCAGAAATGAGCAGTTCTTC. This translates into CATSTAQGGRNEQFF.

The chain uses TRBV19 and TRBJ1-5; TRBD1 agrees at 8 bases. The CDR3 has 13 amino acids. CDR1 is LNHDA and CDR2 is SQIVND in the germline V gene (reference sequence). The ends lost 6 bases at V and 6 bases at J; junction bases unmatched: 4. The chain's CDR3 is CASRQGVTQPQHF. The CDR3 DNA follows: TGTGCCAGTAGACAGGGGGTTACTCAGCCCCAGCATTTT.